This T cell receptor beta chain came from a study of human T cells and chemical hapten exposure. Across the study: While the approximately 23-week study was under way, patients received diphenylcyclopropenone on the scalp every week. Notes on the study in general: There was no change with DPC sensitization in TCRs above 1 in 1000 frequency. Given that the donors had alopecia, their immune response may differ from that seen in healthy people. Expanded TCRs clustered into significantly more large CDR3 similarity groups than controls, the analysis revealed.

One entry per CDR3 protein, called by TCRdb with MiXCR from the RACE reads. The sample carries 130,000 or so distinct CDR3 sequences, over 9% recorded once. Germline lookup yields CDR1 MNHEY and CDR2 SVGEGT. There are 12 residues in the CDR3. V lost 6 bases and J 7 bases, leaving 12 bases between the germline ends. In its sample, this clonotype was seen a few times. Its target is unknown. Time point: patch test 3, about 24 weeks after DPC sensitization. Treatment reported: therapeutic diphenylcyclopropenone sensitization with weekly scalp DPC. The source of this sequence is a woman in her forties or fifties with alopecia areata. Some clones in this sample may be carry-over from other donors' samples. The J gene is TRBJ2-5, the V gene TRBV6-2 or TRBV6-3; D remains ambiguous. The material was whole blood, obtained in connection with sensitization to the hapten diphenylcyclopropenone (DPC). The CDR3 region has the DNA TGTGCCAGCAGGGTTCCCGGGTCGACCCAGTACTTC. Its translation is CASRVPGSTQYF.